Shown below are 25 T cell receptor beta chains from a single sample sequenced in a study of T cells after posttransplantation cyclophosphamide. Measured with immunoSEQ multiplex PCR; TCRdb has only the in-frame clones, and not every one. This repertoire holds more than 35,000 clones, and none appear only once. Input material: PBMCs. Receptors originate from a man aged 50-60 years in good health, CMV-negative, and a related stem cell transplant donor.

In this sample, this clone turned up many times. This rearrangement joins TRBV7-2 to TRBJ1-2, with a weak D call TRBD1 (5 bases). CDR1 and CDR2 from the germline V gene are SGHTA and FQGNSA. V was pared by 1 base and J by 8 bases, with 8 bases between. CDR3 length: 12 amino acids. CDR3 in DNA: TGTGCCAGCAGCTTAGGCGGGGGGGGCTACACCTTC. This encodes CASSLGGGGYTF.

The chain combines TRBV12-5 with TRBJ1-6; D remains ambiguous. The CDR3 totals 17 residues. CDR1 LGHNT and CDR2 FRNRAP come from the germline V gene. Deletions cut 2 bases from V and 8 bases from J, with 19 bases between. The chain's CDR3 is CASGLKTRFNVDSPLHF. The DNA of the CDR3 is TGTGCTAGTGGTTTGAAAACGAGATTCAATGTCGATTCACCCCTCCACTTT.

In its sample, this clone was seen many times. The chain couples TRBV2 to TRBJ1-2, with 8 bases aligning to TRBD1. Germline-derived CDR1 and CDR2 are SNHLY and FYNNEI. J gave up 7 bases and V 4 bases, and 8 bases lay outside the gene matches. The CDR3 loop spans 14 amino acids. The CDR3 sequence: CASSVQGASSGYTF. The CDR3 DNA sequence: TGTGCCAGCAGTGTGCAGGGGGCGTCGTCTGGCTACACCTTC.

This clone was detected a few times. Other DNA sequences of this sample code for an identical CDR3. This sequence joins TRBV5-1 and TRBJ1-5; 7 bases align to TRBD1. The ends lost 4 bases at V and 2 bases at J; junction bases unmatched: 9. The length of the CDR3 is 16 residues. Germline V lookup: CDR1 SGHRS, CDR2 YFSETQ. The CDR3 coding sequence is TGCGCCAGCAGCCCGGGGACAGTCCATGGCAATCAGCCCCAGCATTTT. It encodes CASSPGTVHGNQPQHF.

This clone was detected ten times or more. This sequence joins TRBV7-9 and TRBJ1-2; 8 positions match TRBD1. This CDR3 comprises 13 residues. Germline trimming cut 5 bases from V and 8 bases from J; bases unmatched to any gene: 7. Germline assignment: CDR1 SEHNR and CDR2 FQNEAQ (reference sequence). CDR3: CASSPSQGDGYTF. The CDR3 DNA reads TGTGCCAGCAGCCCATCACAGGGGGACGGCTACACCTTC.

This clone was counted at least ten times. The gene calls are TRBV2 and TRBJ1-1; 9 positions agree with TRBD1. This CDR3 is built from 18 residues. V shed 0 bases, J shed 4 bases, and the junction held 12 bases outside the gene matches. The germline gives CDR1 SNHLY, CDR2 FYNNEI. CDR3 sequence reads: CASSEAGTGKGSVTEAFF. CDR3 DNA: TGTGCCAGCAGTGAAGCGGGGACAGGGAAAGGGAGTGTCACTGAAGCTTTCTTT.

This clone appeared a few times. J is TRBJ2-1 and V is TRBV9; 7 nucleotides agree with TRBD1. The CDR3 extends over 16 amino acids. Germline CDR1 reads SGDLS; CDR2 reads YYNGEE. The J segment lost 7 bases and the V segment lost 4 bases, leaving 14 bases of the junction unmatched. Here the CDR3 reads CASSQPIRGRLNEQFF. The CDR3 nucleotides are TGTGCCAGCAGCCAACCAATAAGGGGGCGTTTAAATGAGCAGTTCTTC.

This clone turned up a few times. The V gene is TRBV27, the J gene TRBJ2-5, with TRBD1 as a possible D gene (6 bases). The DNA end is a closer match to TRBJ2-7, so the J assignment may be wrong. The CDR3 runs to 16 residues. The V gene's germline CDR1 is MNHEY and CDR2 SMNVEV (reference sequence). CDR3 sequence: CASSFSQGSVTYEQYF. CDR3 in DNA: TGTGCCAGCAGTTTCTCACAGGGAAGCGTGACCTACGAGCAGTACTTC.

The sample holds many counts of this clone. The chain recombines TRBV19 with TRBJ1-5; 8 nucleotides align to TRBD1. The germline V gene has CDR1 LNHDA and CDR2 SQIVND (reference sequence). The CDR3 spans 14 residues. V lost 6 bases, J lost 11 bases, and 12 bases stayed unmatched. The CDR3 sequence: CASRGDRPILTQHF. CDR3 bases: TGTGCCAGTAGGGGGGACAGGCCGATCTTGACCCAGCATTTT.

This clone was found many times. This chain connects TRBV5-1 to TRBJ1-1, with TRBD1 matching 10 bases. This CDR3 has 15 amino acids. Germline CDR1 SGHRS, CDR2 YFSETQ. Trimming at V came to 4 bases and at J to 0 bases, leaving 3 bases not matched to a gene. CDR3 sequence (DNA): TGCGCCAGCAGCGCGGGACAGGGGATGAACACTGAAGCTTTCTTT. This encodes CASSAGQGMNTEAFF.

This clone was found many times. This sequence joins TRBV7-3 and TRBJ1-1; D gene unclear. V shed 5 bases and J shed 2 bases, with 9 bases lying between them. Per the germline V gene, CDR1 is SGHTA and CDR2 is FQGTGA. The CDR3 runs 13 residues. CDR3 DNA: TGTGCCAGCAGCCCGGGATTTAACACTGAAGCTTTCTTT. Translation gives CASSPGFNTEAFF.

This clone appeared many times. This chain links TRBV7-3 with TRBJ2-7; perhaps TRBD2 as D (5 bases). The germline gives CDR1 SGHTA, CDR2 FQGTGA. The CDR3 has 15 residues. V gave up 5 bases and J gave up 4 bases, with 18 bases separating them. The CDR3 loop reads CASSQSGGSEYEQYF. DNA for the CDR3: TGTGCCAGCAGCCAAAGTGGTGGGAGCGAGTACGAGCAGTACTTC.

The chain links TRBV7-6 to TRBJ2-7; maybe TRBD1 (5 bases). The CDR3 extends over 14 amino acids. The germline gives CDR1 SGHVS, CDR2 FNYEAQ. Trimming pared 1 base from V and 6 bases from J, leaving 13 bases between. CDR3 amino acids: CASSLGNQGSEQYF. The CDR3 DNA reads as TGTGCCAGCAGCTTAGGGAACCAGGGTAGCGAGCAGTACTTC.

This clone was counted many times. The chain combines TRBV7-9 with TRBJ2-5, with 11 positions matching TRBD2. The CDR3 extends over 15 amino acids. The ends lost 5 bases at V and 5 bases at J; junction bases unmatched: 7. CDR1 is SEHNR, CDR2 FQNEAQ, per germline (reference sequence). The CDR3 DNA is TGTGCCAGCAGCGGTAGCGGGGGGGCCGGGGAGACCCAGTACTTC. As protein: CASSGSGGAGETQYF.

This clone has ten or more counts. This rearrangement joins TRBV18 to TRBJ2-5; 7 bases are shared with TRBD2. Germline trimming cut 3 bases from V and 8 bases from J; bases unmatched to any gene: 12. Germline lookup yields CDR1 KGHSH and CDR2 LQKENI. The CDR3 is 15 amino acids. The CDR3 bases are TGTGCCAGCTCACCGGAGCGGGGTCTGGGGGGAACCCAGTACTTC. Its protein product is CASSPERGLGGTQYF.

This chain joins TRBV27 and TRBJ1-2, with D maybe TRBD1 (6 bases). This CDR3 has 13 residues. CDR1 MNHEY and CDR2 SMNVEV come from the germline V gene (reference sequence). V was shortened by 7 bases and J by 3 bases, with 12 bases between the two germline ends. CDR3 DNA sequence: TGTGCCAGCATGGGGGCGGGGGACTATGGCTACACCTTC. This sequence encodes CASMGAGDYGYTF.

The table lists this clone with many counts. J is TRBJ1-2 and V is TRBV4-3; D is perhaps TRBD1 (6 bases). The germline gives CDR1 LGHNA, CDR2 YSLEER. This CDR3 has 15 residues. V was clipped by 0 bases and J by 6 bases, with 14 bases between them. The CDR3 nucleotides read TGCGCCAGCAGCCAAGATAGGAGGCAGGGGCATGGCTACACCTTC. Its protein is CASSQDRRQGHGYTF.

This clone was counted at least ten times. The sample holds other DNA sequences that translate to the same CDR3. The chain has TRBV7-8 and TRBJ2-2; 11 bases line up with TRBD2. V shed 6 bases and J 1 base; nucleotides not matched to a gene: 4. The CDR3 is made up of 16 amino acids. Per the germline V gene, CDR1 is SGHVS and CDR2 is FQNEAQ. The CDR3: CASRELAGVNTGELFF. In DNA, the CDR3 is TGTGCCAGCAGAGAACTAGCGGGGGTGAACACCGGGGAGCTGTTTTTT. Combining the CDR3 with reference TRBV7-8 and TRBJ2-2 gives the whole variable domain GAGVSQSPRYKVAKRGQDVALRCDPISGHVSLFWYQQALGQGPEFLTYFQNEAQLDKSGLPSDRFFAERPEGSVSTLKIQRTQQEDSAVYLCASRELAGVNTGELFFGEGSRLTVL.

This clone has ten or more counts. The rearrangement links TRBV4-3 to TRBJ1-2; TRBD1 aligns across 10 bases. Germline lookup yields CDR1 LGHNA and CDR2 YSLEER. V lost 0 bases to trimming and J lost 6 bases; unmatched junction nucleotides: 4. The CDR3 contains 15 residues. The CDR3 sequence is CASSQEKTGGDGYTF. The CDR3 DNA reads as TGCGCCAGCAGCCAAGAGAAGACAGGGGGCGATGGCTACACCTTC.

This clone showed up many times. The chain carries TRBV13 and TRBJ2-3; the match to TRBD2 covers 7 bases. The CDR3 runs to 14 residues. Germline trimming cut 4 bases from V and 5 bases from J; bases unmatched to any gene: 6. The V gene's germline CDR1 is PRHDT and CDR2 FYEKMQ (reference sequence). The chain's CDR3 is CASSSPGRGDTQYF. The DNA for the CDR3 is TGTGCCAGCAGCTCTCCTGGGAGGGGAGATACGCAGTATTTT. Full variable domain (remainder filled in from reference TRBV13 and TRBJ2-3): AAGVIQSPRHLIKEKRETATLKCYPIPRHDTVYWYQQGPGQDPQFLISFYEKMQSDKGSIPDRFSAQQFSDYHSELNMSSLELGDSALYFCASSSPGRGDTQYFGPGTRLTVL.

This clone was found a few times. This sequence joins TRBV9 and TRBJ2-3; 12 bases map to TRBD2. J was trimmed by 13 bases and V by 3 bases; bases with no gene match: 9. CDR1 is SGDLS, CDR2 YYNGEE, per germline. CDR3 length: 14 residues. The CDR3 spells CASSATSGSVGEYF. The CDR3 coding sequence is TGTGCCAGCAGCGCGACTAGCGGGAGTGTTGGGGAGTATTTT.

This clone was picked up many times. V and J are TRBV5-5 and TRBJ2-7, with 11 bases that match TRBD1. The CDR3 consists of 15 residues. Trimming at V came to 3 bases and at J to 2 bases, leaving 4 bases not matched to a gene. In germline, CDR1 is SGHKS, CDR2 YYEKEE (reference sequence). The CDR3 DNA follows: TGTGCCAGCAGCTGGGGACAGGGGGTTACCTACGAGCAGTACTTC. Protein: CASSWGQGVTYEQYF.

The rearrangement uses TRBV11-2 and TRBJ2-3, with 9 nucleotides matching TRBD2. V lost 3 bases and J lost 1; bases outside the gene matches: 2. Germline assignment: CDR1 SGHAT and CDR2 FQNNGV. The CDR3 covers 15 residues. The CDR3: CASSLIAGGTDTQYF. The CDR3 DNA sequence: TGTGCCAGCAGCTTGATAGCGGGGGGCACAGATACGCAGTATTTT.

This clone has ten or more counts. The chain's CDR3 is CASSLGTGGLETQYF. As DNA, the CDR3 is TGTGCCAGCAGCTTGGGGACAGGTGGGCTTGAGACCCAGTACTTC. V and J are TRBV5-5 and TRBJ2-5; 7 bases map to TRBD1. The V segment lost 0 bases and the J segment 5 bases; nucleotides outside the gene matches: 7. The CDR3 length is 15 residues. Germline CDR1 SGHKS, CDR2 YYEKEE (reference sequence).

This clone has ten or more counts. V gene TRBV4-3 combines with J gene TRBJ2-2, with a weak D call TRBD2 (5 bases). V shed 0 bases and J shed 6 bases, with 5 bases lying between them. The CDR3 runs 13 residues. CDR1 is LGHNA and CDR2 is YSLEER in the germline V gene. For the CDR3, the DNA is TGCGCCAGCAGCCAAGAGAGGGCCGGGGAGCTGTTTTTT. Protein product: CASSQERAGELFF.